This T cell receptor beta chain was captured in a study of blood T cell repertoires in COVID-19. The length of the CDR3 is 15 residues. CDR1 is KGHDR and CDR2 is SFDVKD in the germline V gene. The J segment lost 7 bases and the V segment lost 3 bases, leaving 5 bases of the junction unmatched. Assay: immunoSEQ multiplex PCR; the TCRdb copy retains only in-frame clones and omits some. The table has 250,000 to 350,000 clones, roughly 86% seen once. Sequenced sample: peripheral blood. This receptor was taken from a woman aged 25 to 45 who had recovered from COVID-19. The rearrangement uses TRBV24-1 and TRBJ2-1; 10 nucleotides match TRBD1. CDR3: CATSDAGTGVNEQFF. DNA for the CDR3: TGTGCCACCAGTGATGCCGGGACAGGGGTAAATGAGCAGTTCTTC.